The 19 T cell receptor beta chains below were found in one sample sequenced in a study of neoadjuvant anti-PD-1 for oral cavity cancer. Sequencing used immunoSEQ multiplex PCR; TCRdb keeps in-frame clones, though not all of them. Of roughly 34,000 clones in the sample, about 83% were seen once. The specimen comprised PBMCs, sampled before nivolumab (anti-PD-1) treatment. The receptors stem from a person aged 35-79 years with oral cavity squamous cell carcinoma.

The J gene is TRBJ1-1, the V gene TRBV6-1, with 7 bases matching TRBD1. CDR1 is MNHNS, CDR2 SASEGT, per germline. The CDR3 totals 15 residues. V was pared by 5 bases and J by 4 bases, with 10 bases of the junction left unmatched. The DNA for the CDR3 is TGTGCCAGCAGTTTTACAGGGGATGGAAGCACTGAAGCTTTCTTT. Protein product: CASSFTGDGSTEAFF.

The chain has TRBV11-2 and TRBJ2-7; D unclear. Trimming removed 5 bases at V and 0 bases at J, with 2 bases between. CDR1 is SGHAT and CDR2 is FQNNGV in the germline V gene. This CDR3 is 11 amino acids long. CDR3 sequence: CASSASYEQYF. CDR3 in DNA: TGTGCCAGCAGCGCCTCCTACGAGCAGTACTTC.

V usage is TRBV18 and J usage is TRBJ2-7, with 9 bases aligning to TRBD1. Per germline, CDR1 KGHSH and CDR2 LQKENI. The CDR3 consists of 15 residues. Trimming at V came to 4 bases and at J to 2 bases, leaving 6 bases not matched to a gene. CDR3 in DNA: TGTGCCAGCTCACAGCCGGGACAGGGTACCTACGAGCAGTACTTC. It specifies CASSQPGQGTYEQYF.

The gene calls are TRBV10-3 and TRBJ2-1, with 9 nucleotides matching TRBD1. Trimming cost V 2 bases and J 3 bases; bases outside gene matches: 14. Germline V lookup: CDR1 ENHRY, CDR2 SYGVKD. The CDR3 contains 19 residues. CDR3 loop: CAISEEEASGQGLYNEQFF. CDR3 DNA sequence: TGTGCCATCAGTGAGGAGGAAGCGTCGGGACAGGGCCTCTACAATGAGCAGTTCTTC.

The rearrangement links TRBV15 to TRBJ1-5, with D maybe TRBD1 (6 bases). This CDR3 is built from 15 residues. Germline V gene sequence: CDR1 LNHNV, CDR2 YYDKDF (reference sequence). Trimming shortened V by 0 bases and J by 5 bases, and 11 bases separated the two germline ends. The CDR3 here is CATSRDQGGYQPQHF. In DNA form, the CDR3 reads TGTGCCACCAGCAGAGATCAAGGGGGTTATCAGCCCCAGCATTTT.

The CDR3 here is CASSLTGSTINEQFF. The DNA of the CDR3 is TGTGCCAGCAGCTTAACCGGGTCAACGATAAATGAGCAGTTCTTC. V is TRBV5-6 and J is TRBJ2-1; no firm D call. The CDR3 totals 15 residues. Deletions cut 2 bases from V and 7 bases from J, with 16 bases between. Germline V gene data show CDR1 as SGHDT and CDR2 as YYEEEE.

The chain joins TRBV28 to TRBJ2-7; possibly TRBD1 for D (5 bases). CDR1 and CDR2 (germline): MDHEN, SYDVKM. V shed 3 bases and J shed 7 bases, with 10 bases lying between them. The CDR3 contains 12 residues. CDR3 coding DNA: TGTGCCAGCAGTTTGGGGCAGGGAGAGCAGTACTTC. Protein: CASSLGQGEQYF.

This chain joins TRBV2 and TRBJ1-5; D is ambiguous. CDR1 and CDR2 from the germline V gene are SNHLY and FYNNEI. Trimming took 7 bases from V and 0 from J, leaving 10 bases between them. This CDR3 is 14 amino acids long. This CDR3 is CASKHRYSNQPQHF. CDR3 DNA: TGTGCCAGCAAACACCGCTATAGCAATCAGCCCCAGCATTTT.

The V call is TRBV10-3, the J call TRBJ2-6, with a weak D call TRBD2 (5 bases). The CDR3 runs 14 residues. Trimming shortened V by 6 bases and J by 0 bases, and 6 bases separated the two germline ends. Germline V lookup: CDR1 ENHRY, CDR2 SYGVKD. This chain's CDR3 is CAIRDSSGANVLTF. CDR3 DNA: TGTGCCATCAGGGACTCCTCTGGGGCCAACGTCCTGACTTTC.

This rearrangement joins TRBV2 to TRBJ1-1; a possible D gene is TRBD1 (5 bases). Germline CDR1 reads SNHLY; CDR2 reads FYNNEI. Trimming stripped 8 bases from V and 3 bases from J, with 16 bases between. CDR3 length: 14 amino acids. CDR3 residues: CASQGAQTYTEAFF. The CDR3 DNA sequence: TGTGCCAGCCAAGGGGCCCAGACCTACACTGAAGCTTTCTTT.

The J gene is TRBJ1-4, the V gene TRBV19; D is perhaps TRBD1 (6 bases). Deletions cut 5 bases from V and 5 bases from J, with 21 bases between. The germline gives CDR1 LNHDA, CDR2 SQIVND (reference sequence). This CDR3 is built from 17 residues. The chain's CDR3 is CASSSGRLGQLNEKLFF. In nucleotides, the CDR3 is TGTGCCAGTAGTTCCGGCCGCCTGGGACAACTAAATGAAAAACTGTTTTTT.

This chain links TRBV6-5 with TRBJ1-1; 11 bases agree with TRBD1. J was trimmed by 5 bases and V by 7 bases; bases with no gene match: 6. Looked up from germline, CDR1 is MNHEY and CDR2 is SVGAGI. The CDR3 length is 14 residues. For the CDR3, the DNA is TGTGCCAGCATTACGGACAGGGGGCGAACTGAAGCTTTCTTT. This encodes CASITDRGRTEAFF.

The rearrangement links TRBV5-1 to TRBJ2-7; no definite D call. CDR3 length: 15 residues. Germline CDR1 SGHRS, CDR2 YFSETQ. The germline V and J ends were trimmed by 5 bases and 4 bases, with 19 bases remaining between them. The CDR3 DNA reads TGCGCCAGCAGATCCCTCATGGGGTCGCAATACGAGCAGTACTTC. Translated: CASRSLMGSQYEQYF. The entire variable domain, with the rest obtained from reference TRBV5-1 and TRBJ2-7, is as follows: KAGVTQTPRYLIKTRGQQVTLSCSPISGHRSVSWYQQTPGQGLQFLFEYFSETQRNKGNFPGRFSGRQFSNSRSEMNVSTLELGDSALYLCASRSLMGSQYEQYFGPGTRLTVT.

The V call is TRBV29-1, the J call TRBJ1-4, with D possibly being TRBD1 (6 bases). This CDR3 is 12 amino acids long. V lost 3 bases, J lost 8 bases, and 10 bases lay in between. Germline CDR1 and CDR2: SQVTM and ANQGSEA. CDR3 in amino acids: CSVETGREKLFF. The CDR3 DNA is TGCAGCGTTGAGACAGGCAGGGAAAAACTGTTTTTT. Looking up the rest from reference TRBV29-1 and TRBJ1-4 gives the full variable domain: SAVISQKPSRDICQRGTSLTIQCQVDSQVTMMFWYRQQPGQSLTLIATANQGSEATYESGFVIDKFPISRPNLTFSTLTVSNMSPEDSSIYLCSVETGREKLFFGSGTQLSVL.

This clone was counted only a few times. The chain uses TRBV2 and TRBJ2-2; weak D call: TRBD1 (5 bases). V was pared by 5 bases and J by 5 bases, with 9 bases between. CDR3 length equals 13 residues. Per the germline V gene, CDR1 is SNHLY and CDR2 is FYNNEI. Here the CDR3 DNA reads TGTGCCAGCAGTCTACAGGATACCGGGGAGCTGTTTTTT. Its protein is CASSLQDTGELFF.

The V gene is TRBV29-1, the J gene TRBJ1-2, with TRBD1 matching 11 bases. The CDR3 totals 15 residues. In germline, CDR1 is SQVTM, CDR2 ANQGSEA. V lost 3 bases and J lost 6; bases outside the gene matches: 9. The CDR3 coding sequence is TGCAGCGTTGACGGGACAGGGGGGAGGAAGGATGGCTACACCTTC. Its translation: CSVDGTGGRKDGYTF.

The rearrangement links TRBV5-4 to TRBJ1-4; 8 nucleotides match TRBD1. The V gene end was trimmed by 1 base and the J gene end by 7 bases; junction bases not matched to a gene: 6. The germline CDR1 and CDR2 sequences are SGHNT and YYREEE (reference sequence). The CDR3 length is 15 residues. In nucleotides, the CDR3 is TGTGCCAGCAGCTTGCTTGGACAGGGTGGTGAAAAACTGTTTTTT. Its protein is CASSLLGQGGEKLFF.

V gene TRBV6-5 combines with J gene TRBJ1-1; 9 bases match TRBD1. From germline, CDR1 is MNHEY and CDR2 SVGAGI. The CDR3 contains 15 residues. J was trimmed by 4 bases and V by 5 bases; bases with no gene match: 8. The DNA of the CDR3 is TGTGCCAGCAGTCGCCGGACAGGGGAGGTCACTGAAGCTTTCTTT. Translating gives CASSRRTGEVTEAFF.

This chain uses TRBV19 with TRBJ2-1, with D perhaps TRBD2 (6 bases). Trimming cost V 8 bases and J 3 bases, with 17 bases left between them. The germline CDR1 and CDR2 sequences are LNHDA and SQIVND (reference sequence). This CDR3 is built from 15 residues. The CDR3 reads CASGWRRGGYNEQFF. The CDR3 nucleotides read TGTGCCAGTGGGTGGCGGAGGGGAGGCTACAATGAGCAGTTCTTC.